Sequencing of this T cell receptor beta chain was carried out in a study of T cells after yellow fever vaccination. Trimming left V 3 bases short and J 3 bases short, with 9 bases between. The germline V gene has CDR1 LNHDA and CDR2 SQIVND (reference sequence). The CDR3 runs to 14 residues. One entry per CDR3 protein, called by TCRdb with MiXCR from the 5' RACE reads. The sample shows 300,000 or so distinct CDR3 sequences, about 8.3% of them seen only once. Findings of the study overall: A minor fraction of clonotypes spanned both CD4 and CD8 compartments. Although the secondary response was weaker, it peaked faster, at day 5 versus 15. The study re-detected most primary-vaccination clones after the booster (about 95% CD4, 85% to 90% CD8).

Notes on this clonotype: The antigen is undetermined.

The sequencing here drew on PBMCs, taken more than 40 days after the first yellow fever vaccination. This clonotype was sampled from a man aged 18 to 29 who received the YFV17D yellow fever vaccine. V and J are TRBV19 and TRBJ1-5; D gene unclear. The CDR3 loop reads CASSIFENNQPQHF. CDR3 nucleotide sequence: TGTGCCAGTAGTATTTTTGAGAACAATCAGCCCCAGCATTTT.